These 4 T cell receptor beta chains share one sample of origin, sequenced in a study of blood T cell repertoires in COVID-19. Sequencing used immunoSEQ multiplex PCR; TCRdb keeps in-frame clones, though not all of them. Seen here are approximately 86,000 clones, around four fifths observed once, and the top ten hold 3% to 4%. Material for sequencing was peripheral blood. The receptor source for this set is a man aged 45-65 years with acute or convalescent COVID-19.

The V and J genes are TRBV7-2 and TRBJ2-2, with TRBD2 matching 7 bases. The CDR3 is 16 residues long. CDR1 is SGHTA, CDR2 FQGNSA, per germline. V trimming: 2 bases; J trimming: 4 bases; junction bases outside the gene matches: 7. The CDR3 region is CASSLLLAGRTGELFF. Written as DNA, the CDR3 is TGTGCCAGCAGCTTACTCTTAGCGGGTCGCACCGGGGAGCTGTTTTTT.

This clone occurred once. The chain is built from TRBV28 and TRBJ1-2; no reliable D call. The germline V gene has CDR1 MDHEN and CDR2 SYDVKM. This CDR3 comprises 13 residues. V lost 4 bases and J 2 bases, leaving 8 bases between the germline ends. The CDR3 DNA reads as TGTGCCAGCAGTTCGGGCGGGAACTATGGCTACACCTTC. This sequence encodes CASSSGGNYGYTF.

CDR3 loop: CASSIGDRRGYTF. The CDR3 nucleotides are TGTGCCAGTAGTATAGGGGACAGGCGTGGCTACACCTTC. This rearrangement joins TRBV19 to TRBJ1-2, with 8 bases matching TRBD1. Germline values: CDR1 LNHDA, CDR2 SQIVND (reference sequence). The V gene end was trimmed by 1 base and the J gene end by 7 bases; junction bases not matched to a gene: 2. This CDR3 has 13 residues.

The chain joins TRBV18 to TRBJ1-4, with 8 nucleotides matching TRBD1. The CDR3 is 14 amino acids. The junction had 9 bases not matched to a gene; V was cut back by 8 bases and J by 7 bases. The V gene's germline CDR1 is KGHSH and CDR2 LQKENI. The CDR3 bases are TGTGCCAGCACCCAACAGGGGGTTGGTGAAAAACTGTTTTTT. Translation: CASTQQGVGEKLFF.